The next 10 T cell receptor beta chains were all read from a single sample in a study of blood T cell repertoires in COVID-19. Profiling relied on immunoSEQ multiplex PCR, and the TCRdb table lists in-frame clones only, not all of them. The top ten clones hold approximately 15% of a sample with fewer than 50,000 clones, 86% of them seen once. The sample comprised peripheral blood. The receptors derive from a human donor in a cohort sampled during active COVID-19.

The gene calls are TRBV7-2 and TRBJ2-1, with D perhaps matching TRBD2 (6 bases). The V end lost 5 bases, the J end lost 6 bases, and 17 bases lay between the germline ends. This CDR3 has 15 amino acids. Germline CDR1 and CDR2: SGHTA and FQGNSA. CDR3 protein: CASSNRDSPFNEQFF. As DNA, the CDR3 is TGTGCCAGCAGCAACCGGGACTCTCCTTTCAATGAGCAGTTCTTC.

This chain links TRBV20-1 with TRBJ1-5, with 7 bases matching TRBD1. V shed 3 bases and J 0 bases; nucleotides not matched to a gene: 2. The CDR3 spans 14 residues. Per germline, CDR1 DFQATT and CDR2 SNEGSKA (reference sequence). CDR3 in amino acids: CSASTGDSNQPQHF. The CDR3 DNA reads TGCAGTGCTAGTACAGGGGATAGCAATCAGCCCCAGCATTTT.

The rearrangement links TRBV7-2 to TRBJ2-7; D is ambiguous. The CDR3 contains 14 residues. Germline V gene lookup returns CDR1 SGHTA and CDR2 FQGNSA. V was cut by 0 bases and J by 4 bases, with 10 bases left in between. The CDR3 loop is CASSLALSRYEQYF. DNA for the CDR3: TGTGCCAGCAGCTTAGCCCTATCGAGATACGAGCAGTACTTC.

This chain joins TRBV5-4 and TRBJ2-7; D call uncertain. Germline V gene sequence: CDR1 SGHNT, CDR2 YYREEE (reference sequence). Trimming took off 1 base at V and 1 base at J, with 6 bases between the two ends. CDR3 length equals 13 residues. In nucleotides, the CDR3 is TGTGCCAGCAGCTTGTTTCAGTCCTACGAGCAGTACTTC. It is translated as CASSLFQSYEQYF.

This chain links TRBV6-5 with TRBJ2-7; 7 bases line up with TRBD1. The V and J ends lost 2 bases and 5 bases, in that order; junction bases with no gene match: 6. The V gene's germline CDR1 is MNHEY and CDR2 SVGAGI. CDR3 length: 14 residues. The CDR3 nucleotides are TGTGCCAGCAGTTACCGCAGGGGGAATAACGAGCAGTACTTC. Amino acid sequence: CASSYRRGNNEQYF.

This sequence joins TRBV27 and TRBJ1-1; D call uncertain. The CDR3 spans 15 residues. The V gene's germline CDR1 is MNHEY and CDR2 SMNVEV (reference sequence). V was shortened by 6 bases and J by 3 bases, with 17 bases between the two germline ends. CDR3 in DNA: TGTGCCAGCAGCCACTACGGGGTAGGGTACACTGAAGCTTTCTTT. As protein: CASSHYGVGYTEAFF.

This chain connects TRBV30 to TRBJ2-1; 13 bases agree with TRBD2. Germline CDR1 is GTSNPN and CDR2 is SVGIG (reference sequence). The CDR3 covers 15 residues. After removal of 3 bases from V and 5 bases from J, the junction contained 4 bases not matched to a gene. CDR3 sequence reads: CAWRLAGGDHNEQFF. The CDR3 DNA sequence: TGTGCCTGGAGACTAGCGGGGGGGGATCACAATGAGCAGTTCTTC.

This clone was picked up a small number of times. This sequence joins TRBV4-2 and TRBJ1-2; tentatively, D is TRBD1 (5 bases). The CDR3 runs to 17 residues. V lost 4 bases and J 3 bases, leaving 21 bases between the germline ends. Germline CDR1 reads LGHNA; CDR2 reads YNFKEQ. The chain's CDR3 is CASSPTRAVRLYYGYTF. The CDR3 DNA is TGTGCCAGCAGCCCGACCAGGGCAGTCCGACTTTACTATGGCTACACCTTC.

This clone was observed a single time. The rearrangement uses TRBV4-2 and TRBJ2-2, with 9 bases that match TRBD2. Germline V gene data show CDR1 as LGHNA and CDR2 as YNFKEQ. This CDR3 is built from 18 residues. J was trimmed by 0 bases and V by 0 bases; bases with no gene match: 5. CDR3 coding DNA: TGTGCCAGCAGCCAAGAACGGCTAGCGGGGACGAACACCGGGGAGCTGTTTTTT. Protein product: CASSQERLAGTNTGELFF.

The rearrangement links TRBV19 to TRBJ1-1; 7 nucleotides align to TRBD1. Germline V gives CDR1 LNHDA, CDR2 SQIVND (reference sequence). The CDR3 is 14 amino acids. Trimming took 5 bases from V and 2 from J; bases not matched to a gene: 5. The CDR3 DNA follows: TGTGCCAGTAGTGTGACAGGGCGCAACACTGAAGCTTTCTTT. This translates into CASSVTGRNTEAFF.